One sample yielded the 30 T cell receptor beta chains listed below, sequenced in a study of shared clonotypes between healthy human individuals. Repertoires were generated with immunoSEQ multiplex PCR, while TCRdb's copy carries only in-frame clones and drops some. The sample contains some 1,400,000 clones, roughly 97% of which appear only once. Source material: naive CD4+ T cells sorted from blood. Subset here: CD45RA+ positively selected. The receptor source for this set is a man younger than 40 in good health.

The gene calls are TRBV5-5 and TRBJ1-1; D gene unclear. In germline, CDR1 is SGHKS, CDR2 YYEKEE (reference sequence). This CDR3 contains 14 residues. V lost 7 bases and J lost 2, with 15 bases in between. CDR3: CASHPLGSNTEAFF. Written as DNA, the CDR3 is TGTGCCAGCCATCCTCTCGGGAGCAACACTGAAGCTTTCTTT.

CDR3 residues: CASSSSPSGPWELFF. CDR3 nucleotides: TGTGCCAGCAGCTCGAGCCCTAGCGGGCCCTGGGAGCTGTTTTTT. The rearrangement links TRBV7-7 to TRBJ2-2, with 8 bases matching TRBD2. This CDR3 has 15 amino acids. CDR1 is SSHAT, CDR2 FNYEAQ, per germline (reference sequence). Trimming at V came to 4 bases and at J to 9 bases, leaving 10 bases not matched to a gene.

This clone appeared once. The rearrangement joins TRBV5-4 to TRBJ1-1; tentative D call: TRBD1 (5 bases). The V and J ends lost 2 bases and 3 bases respectively, with 11 bases between them. Per the germline V gene, CDR1 is SGHNT and CDR2 is YYREEE (reference sequence). The CDR3 is made up of 14 amino acids. CDR3 sequence (DNA): TGTGCCAGCAGCTTCGGGGGACGAGACACTGAAGCTTTCTTT. Amino acid sequence: CASSFGGRDTEAFF.

The chain recombines TRBV6-6 with TRBJ2-1; either TRBD1 or TRBD2 may supply D (5 bases each). Germline CDR1 is MNHNY and CDR2 is SVGAGI (reference sequence). The length of the CDR3 is 15 residues. V was clipped by 6 bases and J by 6 bases, with 18 bases between them. DNA of the CDR3: TGTGCCAGCAGCCGACTTGGGAGAAGGGGCAATGAGCAGTTCTTC. This codes for CASSRLGRRGNEQFF.

This chain uses TRBV7-9 with TRBJ2-2; D unclear. The length of the CDR3 is 14 residues. The germline V and J ends were trimmed by 7 bases and 0 bases, with 9 bases remaining between them. The germline V gene encodes CDR1 SEHNR and CDR2 FQNEAQ (reference sequence). As DNA, the CDR3 is TGTGCCAGCACAGGTGGGACGAACACCGGGGAGCTGTTTTTT. This encodes CASTGGTNTGELFF.

This clone was recorded once. The rearrangement joins TRBV13 to TRBJ2-3; D gene unclear. The CDR3 is 14 residues long. V was pared by 0 bases and J by 2 bases, with 6 bases between. The germline V gene has CDR1 PRHDT and CDR2 FYEKMQ (reference sequence). The CDR3 DNA sequence: TGTGCCAGCAGCTTAGGCCTGGTCACAGATACGCAGTATTTT. Residues: CASSLGLVTDTQYF.

The rearrangement joins TRBV13 to TRBJ2-7; 7 bases align to TRBD1. The CDR3 totals 13 residues. Germline loops: CDR1 PRHDT, CDR2 FYEKMQ (reference sequence). Trimming took 5 bases from V and 3 from J; bases not matched to a gene: 4. CDR3 bases: TGTGCCAGCAGCACAAGGACAGGCTACGAGCAGTACTTC. As protein: CASSTRTGYEQYF.

This sequence joins TRBV5-4 and TRBJ2-7; maybe TRBD2 (6 bases). Per germline, CDR1 SGHNT and CDR2 YYREEE (reference sequence). The CDR3 length is 13 residues. V was trimmed by 4 bases and J by 1 base, leaving 9 bases between them. The CDR3 protein is CASSPGSSYEQYF. CDR3 DNA: TGTGCCAGCAGCCCCGGGAGTTCCTACGAGCAGTACTTC. Together with reference TRBV5-4 and TRBJ2-7, the CDR3 gives the full variable domain: ETGVTQSPTHLIKTRGQQVTLRCSSQSGHNTVSWYQQALGQGPQFIFQYYREEENGRGNFPPRFSGLQFPNYSSELNVNALELDDSALYLCASSPGSSYEQYFGPGTRLTVT.

This chain uses TRBV2 with TRBJ2-3, with D unclear. Deletions cut 5 bases from V and 4 bases from J, with 13 bases between. This CDR3 is built from 14 residues. CDR1 and CDR2 from the germline V gene are SNHLY and FYNNEI. CDR3 sequence reads: CASSPRLVADTQYF. The CDR3, as DNA: TGTGCCAGCAGTCCACGTTTGGTCGCAGATACGCAGTATTTT.

The chain recombines TRBV7-3 with TRBJ2-3; 9 bases match TRBD2. CDR3 length: 16 amino acids. J lost 2 bases, V lost 2 bases, and 5 bases had no gene match. Germline loops: CDR1 SGHTA, CDR2 FQGTGA. CDR3 protein: CASSLSAGGITDTQYF. CDR3 nucleotide sequence: TGTGCCAGCAGCTTATCTGCGGGAGGGATCACAGATACGCAGTATTTT.

The gene calls are TRBV28 and TRBJ2-7; D is possibly TRBD1 (5 bases). Germline CDR1 MDHEN, CDR2 SYDVKM. This CDR3 comprises 16 residues. V was cut by 8 bases and J by 3 bases, with 23 bases left in between. The CDR3 nucleotides read TGTGCCAGCCAACAGGCCCAAATTCCGTGGGGCTACGAGCAGTACTTC. It encodes CASQQAQIPWGYEQYF.

The chain joins TRBV27 to TRBJ2-1; D is possibly TRBD2 (5 bases). Germline loops: CDR1 MNHEY, CDR2 SMNVEV (reference sequence). V was clipped by 5 bases and J by 9 bases, with 11 bases between them. This CDR3 is built from 12 residues. Here the CDR3 reads CASSHPGSEQFF. CDR3 in DNA: TGTGCCAGCAGTCACCCGGGGAGTGAGCAGTTCTTC.

The chain couples TRBV27 to TRBJ2-7, with 10 bases identical to TRBD2. Trimming removed 3 bases from V and 7 bases from J; junction bases left unmatched: 9. In germline, CDR1 is MNHEY, CDR2 SMNVEV (reference sequence). The CDR3 spans 15 residues. Here the CDR3 DNA reads TGTGCCAGCAGTTTTCTGGCTAGCGGGAGAGGGGAGCAGTACTTC. Its protein is CASSFLASGRGEQYF.

The J gene is TRBJ1-2, the V gene TRBV6-5; D not certain. The CDR3 length is 16 residues. Germline V CDR1 and CDR2: MNHEY, SVGAGI. V lost 0 bases and J lost 4, with 15 bases in between. This chain's CDR3 is CASSYSNPRKLYGYTF. For the CDR3, the DNA is TGTGCCAGCAGTTACTCGAACCCGCGTAAACTCTATGGCTACACCTTC.

The chain couples TRBV7-9 to TRBJ2-3, with no clear D. The CDR3 totals 13 residues. The ends were cut back, 2 bases at V and 6 bases at J, with 9 bases in the middle. The germline V gene encodes CDR1 SEHNR and CDR2 FQNEAQ (reference sequence). The CDR3: CASSLLGSDTQYF. CDR3 bases: TGTGCCAGCAGCTTATTAGGGTCCGATACGCAGTATTTT.

This clone occurred once. The chain has TRBV28 and TRBJ2-2; 11 bases line up with TRBD1. The junction had 6 bases not matched to a gene; V was cut back by 4 bases and J by 2 bases. This CDR3 is 17 amino acids long. From germline, CDR1 is MDHEN and CDR2 SYDVKM. The CDR3 region has the DNA TGTGCCAGCAGTTCCTGGGGACAGGGGGAAAACACCGGGGAGCTGTTTTTT. Translation gives CASSSWGQGENTGELFF.

CDR3 DNA: TGCGCCAGCAGTGTGACCACAGGGGGCTACGAGCAGTACTTC. This encodes CASSVTTGGYEQYF. The chain couples TRBV10-1 to TRBJ2-7; TRBD1 agrees at 8 bases. The germline CDR1 and CDR2 sequences are WNHNN and SYGVQD (reference sequence). This CDR3 has 14 residues. The V segment lost 4 bases and the J segment 3 bases; nucleotides outside the gene matches: 5.

The rearrangement joins TRBV29-1 to TRBJ2-7; 13 bases line up with TRBD2. The CDR3 runs 13 residues. CDR1 and CDR2 (germline): SQVTM, ANQGSEA. V dropped 7 bases and J dropped 7; count of bases not matched to a gene: 7. DNA for the CDR3: TGCAGCGGACAACTAGCGGGAGGGCGTGAGCAGTACTTC. This gives the protein CSGQLAGGREQYF.

About this clone itself: The sample holds other DNA sequences that translate to the same CDR3. CDR3 region: CASSLADTQYF. CDR3 sequence (DNA): TGTGCCAGCAGTCTGGCCGATACGCAGTATTTT. The V call is TRBV2, the J call TRBJ2-3; no reliable D call. The V end was cut by 5 bases, the J end by 6 bases, with 6 bases between. This CDR3 region has 11 residues. Germline V gene data show CDR1 as SNHLY and CDR2 as FYNNEI.

The CDR3 sequence is CASSLEPNYGYTF. The CDR3 nucleotides read TGTGCCAGCAGCTTAGAGCCCAACTATGGCTACACCTTC. The J gene is TRBJ1-2, the V gene TRBV7-2; D gene uncertain. The CDR3 extends over 13 amino acids. V was clipped by 1 base and J by 2 bases, with 5 bases between them. In germline, CDR1 is SGHTA, CDR2 FQGNSA.

The rearrangement joins TRBV6-6 to TRBJ1-5; perhaps TRBD1 as D (6 bases). The CDR3 covers 16 residues. The V end was cut by 6 bases, the J end by 2 bases, with 17 bases between. Germline V CDR1 and CDR2: MNHNY, SVGAGI (reference sequence). For the CDR3, the DNA is TGTGCCAGCAGCTCCTTACAGGGAAACGGCAATCAGCCCCAGCATTTT. Amino acids: CASSSLQGNGNQPQHF.

A word on this clone: The sample has other DNA sequences that encode this CDR3 too. The rearrangement joins TRBV28 to TRBJ2-3; D possibly uses TRBD1 or TRBD2 (5 bases each). Germline CDR1 is MDHEN and CDR2 is SYDVKM. Trimming stripped 4 bases from V and 3 bases from J, with 11 bases between. This CDR3 is built from 14 residues. The CDR3, as DNA: TGTGCCAGCAGTTCGCCGGGACGGACAGATACGCAGTATTTT. Protein: CASSSPGRTDTQYF.

As regards this clone: At the DNA level, this CDR3 is encoded by other sequences in the same sample as well. The chain couples TRBV18 to TRBJ1-5; 7 nucleotides line up with TRBD1. CDR1 and CDR2 (germline): KGHSH, LQKENI. This CDR3 is built from 14 residues. The V gene end was trimmed by 6 bases and the J gene end by 4 bases; junction bases not matched to a gene: 6. CDR3 region: CASSPGQSNQPQHF. The CDR3 DNA reads TGTGCCAGCTCCCCGGGACAGTCTAATCAGCCCCAGCATTTT.

The chain carries TRBV18 and TRBJ1-2, with a tentative D call TRBD1 (6 bases). Per the germline V gene, CDR1 is KGHSH and CDR2 is LQKENI. Trimming stripped 2 bases from V and 4 bases from J, with 14 bases between. This CDR3 region has 15 residues. CDR3 in DNA: TGTGCCAGCTCACCAAAGTTCGGGGGCGTCTATGGCTACACCTTC. Residues: CASSPKFGGVYGYTF.

This clone appeared a single time. V gene TRBV5-1 combines with J gene TRBJ2-7, with TRBD1 identical over 10 bases. CDR1 is SGHRS, CDR2 YFSETQ, per germline. The CDR3 length is 16 residues. V gave up 2 bases and J gave up 5 bases; unmatched junction bases: 10. CDR3 loop: CASSFPPGQGFNEQYF. In nucleotides, the CDR3 is TGCGCCAGCAGCTTTCCTCCGGGACAGGGGTTTAACGAGCAGTACTTC. The full variable domain, its missing parts supplied by reference TRBV5-1 and TRBJ2-7, is KAGVTQTPRYLIKTRGQQVTLSCSPISGHRSVSWYQQTPGQGLQFLFEYFSETQRNKGNFPGRFSGRQFSNSRSEMNVSTLELGDSALYLCASSFPPGQGFNEQYFGPGTRLTVT.

The rearrangement joins TRBV11-1 to TRBJ2-1; 8 nucleotides align to TRBD2. Germline V lookup: CDR1 SGHAT, CDR2 FQDESV (reference sequence). V was clipped by 4 bases and J by 6 bases; unmatched bases: 17. There are 18 residues in the CDR3. The CDR3 DNA follows: TGTGCCAGCAGCTCGAACCTGGTGGCGGGAGGACCTCGCAATGAGCAGTTCTTC. Translated, it gives CASSSNLVAGGPRNEQFF. The variable domain in full, completed from reference TRBV11-1 and TRBJ2-1, reads EAEVAQSPRYKITEKSQAVAFWCDPISGHATLYWYRQILGQGPELLVQFQDESVVDDSQLPKDRFSAERLKGVDSTLKIQPAELGDSAMYLCASSSNLVAGGPRNEQFFGPGTRLTVL.

The count of this clone is one. The chain is built from TRBV7-9 and TRBJ1-2; D not certain. The CDR3 has 13 residues. Germline-derived CDR1 and CDR2 are SEHNR and FQNEAQ (reference sequence). V was pared by 3 bases and J by 0 bases, with 5 bases between. In nucleotides, the CDR3 is TGTGCCAGCAGCTTTACTACTAACTATGGCTACACCTTC. Translating gives CASSFTTNYGYTF.

This chain connects TRBV4-2 to TRBJ2-7; TRBD1 might be the D (5 bases). The V end was cut by 3 bases, the J end by 2 bases, with 20 bases between. The CDR3 runs 17 residues. In germline, CDR1 is LGHNA, CDR2 YNFKEQ. In DNA, the CDR3 is TGTGCCAGCAGCCACCAACGAGACAGAATGGCTCCCTACGAGCAGTACTTC. Protein product: CASSHQRDRMAPYEQYF.

The rearrangement joins TRBV28 to TRBJ1-1; 12 nucleotides match TRBD1. Germline values: CDR1 MDHEN, CDR2 SYDVKM. Trimming at V came to 4 bases and at J to 3 bases, leaving 9 bases not matched to a gene. The CDR3 is made up of 17 amino acids. CDR3 DNA: TGTGCCAGCAGTTCTTCCGGGACAGGGGGCGCCTACACTGAAGCTTTCTTT. It encodes CASSSSGTGGAYTEAFF.

The genes are TRBV28 and TRBJ2-2; maybe TRBD1 (5 bases). The CDR3 loop spans 15 amino acids. The germline CDR1 and CDR2 sequences are MDHEN and SYDVKM. V lost 4 bases and J 4 bases, leaving 13 bases between the germline ends. The DNA for the CDR3 is TGTGCCAGCAGTTCGGTGGGTCAGGGCACCGGGGAGCTGTTTTTT. The encoded protein is CASSSVGQGTGELFF. Together with reference TRBV28 and TRBJ2-2, the CDR3 gives the full variable domain: DVKVTQSSRYLVKRTGEKVFLECVQDMDHENMFWYRQDPGLGLRLIYFSYDVKMKEKGDIPEGYSVSREKKERFSLILESASTNQTSMYLCASSSVGQGTGELFFGEGSRLTVL.